This T cell receptor beta chain was sequenced during a study of shared clonotypes between healthy human individuals. Study-wide results and limits: A handful of donors shared approximately 5% of their naive CD4 clonotypes.

The CDR3 totals 15 residues. CDR1 and CDR2 from the germline V gene are KGHSH and LQKENI. With V trimmed by 5 bases and J by 3 bases, 4 bases remained unmatched. Some clones are missing from TCRdb's copy, which holds only in-frame ones; the method was immunoSEQ multiplex PCR. The data show 2 million to 3 million clones, with roughly 93% seen just once and 0.36% held by the top ten. Notes on this clone: Its antigen is not known.

The sequence was collected from a man in his late teens or twenties in good health. Some clones in this sample may be carry-over from other donors' samples. The rearrangement links TRBV18 to TRBJ2-7, with TRBD2 matching 13 bases. Specimen: naive CD4+ T cells from PBMCs. Indicated subset: CD45RA+ positively selected. The CDR3 region is CASSTGTSGIYEQYF. CDR3 sequence (DNA): TGTGCCAGCTCAACCGGGACTAGCGGGATCTACGAGCAGTACTTC.